The sequence of this TCR beta chain was determined in a study of blood T cells in healthy people across ages. It was with a sample-barcoded 5' primer and a J-beta primer mix that a second PCR of about 6 to 12 cycles was run. Via MiXCR, TCRdb re-called the 5' RACE reads, giving one row per CDR3 protein. There are about 1.4 million distinct CDR3 sequences in the sample; around 59% occur only once, and under 8.5% lies in the top ten. This CDR3 is built from 12 residues. The V end lost 5 bases, the J end lost 8 bases, and 15 bases lay between the germline ends. Germline assignment: CDR1 DFQATT and CDR2 SNEGSKA (reference sequence).

This chain connects TRBV20-1 to TRBJ1-1, with D perhaps matching TRBD1 (6 bases). Sequencing was performed on blood. The TCR was taken from a young man in good health. The CDR3 sequence: CSAPQSGTEAFF. In DNA, the CDR3 is TGCAGTGCTCCCCAATCCGGGACAGAAGCTTTCTTT.